Listed below are T cell receptor beta chains from one sample, sequenced in a study of CXCR3-negative and CXCR3-positive naive CD8 T cells. TCRdb re-called the 5' RACE reads, yielding one record per CDR3 amino acid sequence without DNA. The sample includes more than 45,000 distinct CDR3 sequences. The specimen was memory CD8+ T cells from blood. The receptors derive from a human donor in good health. Some clones in this sample may be carry-over from other donors' samples. Each CDR3 is given with its conserved first and last residue. Not every row has a clone size; where given, it reads once, few, many or a size class.

J: TRBJ2-3
size: medium-sized
V: TRBV27
CDR3: CASSFELAGEGTDTQYF

J: TRBJ2-3
size: -
V: TRBV20-1
CDR3: CSAERTGALDTQYF

J: TRBJ2-7
size: -
V: TRBV20-1
CDR3: CSAEGGITSYEQYF

J: TRBJ2-7
size: -
V: TRBV27
CDR3: CASSLSPAGGYEQYF

J: TRBJ2-1
size: -
V: TRBV23-1
CDR3: CASSRNRGSGLNKQFF

J: TRBJ1-4
size: -
V: TRBV6-1
CDR3: CASSEGAESEKLFF

J: TRBJ2-5
size: -
V: TRBV7-9
CDR3: CASSSLSGVETQYF

J: TRBJ1-1
size: -
V: TRBV9
CDR3: CASSSLSTGPNLLGGAFF

J: TRBJ2-1
size: -
V: TRBV7-8
CDR3: CASRRWTSGRSSYNEQFF

J: TRBJ2-5
size: -
V: TRBV4-3
CDR3: CASSQDVPTQETQYF

J: TRBJ2-7
size: -
V: TRBV7-9
CDR3: CASTGLSSYEQYF

J: TRBJ2-5
size: -
V: TRBV28
CDR3: CASSLGTSAGRETQYF

J: TRBJ1-1
size: -
V: TRBV7-6
CDR3: CASSSGGGSEAFF

J: TRBJ1-2
size: -
V: TRBV4-1
CDR3: CASSHRGYGYTF

J: TRBJ2-7
size: -
V: TRBV7-6
CDR3: CASSLAVSYEQYF

J: TRBJ2-5
size: -
V: TRBV6-2/TRBV6-3
CDR3: CASSYSSEGETQYF

J: TRBJ2-1
size: -
V: TRBV27
CDR3: CASQSGSVDNEQFF

J: TRBJ1-5
size: -
V: TRBV28
CDR3: CASSLALSAGQPQHF

J: TRBJ2-7
size: -
V: TRBV5-1
CDR3: CASSPGQGINEQYF

J: TRBJ1-2
size: -
V: TRBV29-1
CDR3: CSVLANYGYTF

J: TRBJ2-1
size: -
V: TRBV5-6
CDR3: CASSFLAGGPAEQFF

J: TRBJ2-1
size: -
V: TRBV7-6
CDR3: CASSLFESLEQFF

J: TRBJ1-1
size: -
V: TRBV4-1
CDR3: CASSQGQGVEAFF

J: TRBJ1-2
size: medium-sized
V: TRBV6-4
CDR3: CASSDGQHYGYTF

J: TRBJ2-6
size: -
V: TRBV9
CDR3: CASSVSGGAGANVLTF

J: TRBJ2-7
size: -
V: TRBV29-1
CDR3: CSARTGASYEQYF

J: TRBJ1-1
size: -
V: TRBV19
CDR3: CASSISSEGPNTEAFF

J: TRBJ1-6
size: -
V: TRBV4-1
CDR3: CASSPTRGNYNSPLHF

J: TRBJ1-1
size: -
V: TRBV4-2
CDR3: CASSQVGTEAFF

J: TRBJ1-6
size: -
V: TRBV28
CDR3: CASSRGPSSYNSPLHF

J: TRBJ2-7
size: -
V: TRBV6-6
CDR3: CASSIRAWDEQYF

J: TRBJ2-5
size: -
V: TRBV6-5
CDR3: CASSSTLSAGEVEETQYF

J: TRBJ2-5
size: -
V: TRBV29-1
CDR3: CSVRADQMAQYF

J: TRBJ1-1
size: -
V: TRBV6-6
CDR3: CASNQLGGMNTEAFF

J: TRBJ2-1
size: -
V: TRBV20-1
CDR3: CSARRAGAHNEQFF

J: TRBJ2-3
size: -
V: TRBV9
CDR3: CASDVQGVNTDTQYF

J: TRBJ2-3
size: -
V: TRBV29-1
CDR3: CSVEWASGSPADTQYF

J: TRBJ1-5
size: -
V: TRBV19
CDR3: CASSIDQEYQPQHF

J: TRBJ2-3
size: -
V: TRBV5-1
CDR3: CASTLIGQATDTQYF

J: TRBJ2-5
size: -
V: TRBV6-2/TRBV6-3
CDR3: CASTGMGETQYF

J: TRBJ1-1
size: -
V: TRBV29-1
CDR3: CSVDHKGVVSTEAFF

J: TRBJ1-1
size: -
V: TRBV28
CDR3: CASSLWGNTEAFF

J: TRBJ1-1
size: -
V: TRBV4-1
CDR3: CASSQGWGENTEAFF

J: TRBJ2-1
size: -
V: TRBV4-2
CDR3: CASSQDSGTGGNEQFF

J: TRBJ2-7
size: -
V: TRBV27
CDR3: CASSLRQYGSYEQYF

J: TRBJ2-7
size: -
V: TRBV12-3/TRBV12-4
CDR3: CASSFTGFEQYF

J: TRBJ2-5
size: -
V: TRBV25-1
CDR3: CASSEFGPGTGARGRQETQYF

J: TRBJ2-1
size: -
V: TRBV28
CDR3: CASRGQEGNEQFF

J: TRBJ1-2
size: -
V: TRBV28
CDR3: CASSLMGPNGYTF

J: TRBJ2-3
size: -
V: TRBV27
CDR3: CASSSTGRTETSTDTQYF

J: TRBJ1-1
size: -
V: TRBV29-1
CDR3: CSVGQATEAFF

J: TRBJ2-7
size: -
V: TRBV29-1
CDR3: CSVGGQGVFREQYF

J: TRBJ1-5
size: -
V: TRBV6-2/TRBV6-3
CDR3: CASSRQGTNQPQHF

J: TRBJ1-1
size: -
V: TRBV4-2
CDR3: CASSQDLTGNTEAFF

J: TRBJ2-1
size: -
V: TRBV7-3
CDR3: CASSYICRRRGQFF

J: TRBJ2-3
size: -
V: TRBV7-9
CDR3: CASSRDADSERETRWPGDTQYF

J: TRBJ1-1
size: -
V: TRBV27
CDR3: CASSARDSTPSTEAFF

J: TRBJ1-1
size: -
V: TRBV28
CDR3: CASSLGTETEAFF

J: TRBJ2-7
size: -
V: TRBV14
CDR3: CASSQAYGTDYEQYF